This entry concerns a single T cell receptor (beta chain). Antigen specificity is unknown. At one end the junction does not follow the germline gene, possibly because of a read error. These data are taken from a study of shared clonotypes between healthy human individuals. Investigators spread the genomic DNA of each subset evenly over several immunoSEQ plates. The repertoire was sequenced with immunoSEQ multiplex PCR; TCRdb's copy has only in-frame clones and lacks some. The sample has 300,000 to 400,000 clones; roughly 70% are singletons. Study conclusions and caveats: Sharing of clonotypes among donors was expected to vary with sequencing depth.

From germline, CDR1 is MNHNS and CDR2 SASEGT. The CDR3 loop spans 15 amino acids. The clonotype comes from a man aged 25 to 45 in good health. Specimen: memory CD4+ T cells sorted from blood. As for subset: CD45RA-negative fraction. The J gene is TRBJ2-4, the V gene TRBV6-1, with D possibly being TRBD1 (5 bases). CDR3 region: CTSSDQGSTKNIQYF. The CDR3 region has the DNA TGTACCAGCAGTGACCAGGGCTCTACCAAAAACATTCAGTACTTC.